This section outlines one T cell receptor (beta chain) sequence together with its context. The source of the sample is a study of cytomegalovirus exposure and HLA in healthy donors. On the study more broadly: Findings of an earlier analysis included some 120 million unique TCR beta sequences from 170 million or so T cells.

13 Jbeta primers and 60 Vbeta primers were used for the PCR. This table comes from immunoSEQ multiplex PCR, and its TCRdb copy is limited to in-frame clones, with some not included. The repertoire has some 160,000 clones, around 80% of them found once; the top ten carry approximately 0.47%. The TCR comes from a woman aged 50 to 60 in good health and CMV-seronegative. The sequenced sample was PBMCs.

CDR3 region: CASRSIRLADYNNEQFF. CDR3 in DNA: TGTGCCAGCAGGAGCATTAGGCTAGCGGATTATAACAATGAGCAGTTCTTC. The gene calls are TRBV27 and TRBJ2-1; TRBD2 matches at 7 bases. Per germline, CDR1 MNHEY and CDR2 SMNVEV (reference sequence). J was trimmed by 5 bases and V by 6 bases; bases with no gene match: 16. The CDR3 is 17 residues long.